This T cell receptor beta chain is from a study of CD8+ T cells in alopecia areata. Findings of the study overall: When scalp samples are sequenced, resident alphabeta T cells of normal skin are also captured. Lesional tissue from the scalp (especially in alopecia totalis/universalis) showed higher clonality than normal scalp.

CDR1 is LGHNA, CDR2 YSLEER, per germline. The germline V and J ends were trimmed by 4 bases and 4 bases, with 13 bases remaining between them. The CDR3 has 15 amino acids. Concerning this clone itself: Its target is unknown.

Both peripheral blood and punch biopsies of lesional scalp skin were obtained from patients who had alopecia areata. After isolation, RNA underwent reverse transcription to generate cDNA as the sequencing template. Libraries were prepared by immunoSEQ multiplex PCR; TCRdb keeps only in-frame clonotypes and omits some of them. The data show around 35,000 clones, roughly 53% seen once. V and J are TRBV4-3 and TRBJ1-4, with D unclear. The clonotype was recovered from a human donor with alopecia areata. Sequences were obtained from NKG2D-high CD8+ T cells sorted from blood. In DNA form, the CDR3 reads TGCGCCAGCAGCCCAGGAACTTTCTTTAATGAAAAACTGTTTTTT. Translating gives CASSPGTFFNEKLFF.